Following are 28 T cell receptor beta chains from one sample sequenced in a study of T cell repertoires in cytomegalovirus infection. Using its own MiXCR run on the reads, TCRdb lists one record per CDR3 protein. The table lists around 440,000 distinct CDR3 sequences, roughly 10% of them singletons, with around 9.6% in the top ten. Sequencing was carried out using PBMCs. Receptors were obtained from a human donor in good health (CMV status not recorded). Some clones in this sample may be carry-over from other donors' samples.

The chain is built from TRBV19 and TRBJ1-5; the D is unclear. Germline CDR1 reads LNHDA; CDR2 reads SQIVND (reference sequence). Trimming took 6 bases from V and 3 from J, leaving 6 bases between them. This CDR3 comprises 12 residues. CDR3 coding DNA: TGTGCCAGTAGGGGAATCAATCAGCCCCAGCATTTT. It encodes CASRGINQPQHF.

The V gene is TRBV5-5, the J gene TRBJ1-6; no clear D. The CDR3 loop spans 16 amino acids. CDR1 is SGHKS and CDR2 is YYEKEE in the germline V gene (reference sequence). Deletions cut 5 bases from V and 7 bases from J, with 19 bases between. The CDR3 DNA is TGTGCCAGCAGTTCCGGACGGCAACCTGGGAATTCACCCCTCCACTTT. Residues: CASSSGRQPGNSPLHF.

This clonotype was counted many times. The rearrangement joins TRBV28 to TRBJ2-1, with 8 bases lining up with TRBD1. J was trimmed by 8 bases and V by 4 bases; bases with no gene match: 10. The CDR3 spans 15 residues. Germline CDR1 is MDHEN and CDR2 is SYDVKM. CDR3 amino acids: CASSSYPDRDDEQFF. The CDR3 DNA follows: TGTGCCAGCAGTTCCTACCCGGACAGGGACGATGAGCAGTTCTTC.

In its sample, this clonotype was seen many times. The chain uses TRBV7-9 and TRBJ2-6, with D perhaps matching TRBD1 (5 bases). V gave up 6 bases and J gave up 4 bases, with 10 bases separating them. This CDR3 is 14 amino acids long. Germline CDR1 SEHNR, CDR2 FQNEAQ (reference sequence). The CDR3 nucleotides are TGTGCCAGCAGATCAGGGTCAGGGGCCAACGTCCTGACTTTC. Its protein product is CASRSGSGANVLTF.

Here the CDR3 DNA reads TGTGCCAGCAGTCGAAGCGGGAGGGGGGAAGAGACCCAGTACTTC. This sequence encodes CASSRSGRGEETQYF. V is TRBV6-1 and J is TRBJ2-5, with 10 bases matching TRBD2. V was clipped by 5 bases and J by 3 bases; unmatched bases: 6. Germline V gene lookup returns CDR1 MNHNS and CDR2 SASEGT. The CDR3 runs to 15 residues.

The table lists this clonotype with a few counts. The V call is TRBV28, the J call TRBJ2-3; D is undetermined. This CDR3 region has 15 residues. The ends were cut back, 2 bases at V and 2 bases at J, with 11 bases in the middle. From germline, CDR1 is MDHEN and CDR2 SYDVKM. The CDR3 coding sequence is TGTGCCAGCAGTTTAGGGTATGGGGTCACAGATACGCAGTATTTT. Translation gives CASSLGYGVTDTQYF.

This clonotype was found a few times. CDR3: CASSPSQGGNEQFF. The DNA for the CDR3 is TGTGCCAGCAGCCCTAGCCAGGGGGGGAATGAGCAGTTCTTC. J is TRBJ2-1 and V is TRBV7-3; D tentatively reads TRBD1 or TRBD2 (7 bases each). There are 14 residues in the CDR3. Germline CDR1 and CDR2: SGHTA and FQGTGA. The V and J ends lost 5 bases and 7 bases respectively, with 15 bases between them.

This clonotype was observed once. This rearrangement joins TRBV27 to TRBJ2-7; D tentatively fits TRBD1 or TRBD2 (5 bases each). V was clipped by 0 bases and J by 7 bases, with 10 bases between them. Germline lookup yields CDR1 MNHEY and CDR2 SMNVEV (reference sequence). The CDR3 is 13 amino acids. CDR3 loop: CASSLSGVREQYF. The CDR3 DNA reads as TGTGCCAGCAGTTTATCGGGGGTCCGGGAGCAGTACTTC.

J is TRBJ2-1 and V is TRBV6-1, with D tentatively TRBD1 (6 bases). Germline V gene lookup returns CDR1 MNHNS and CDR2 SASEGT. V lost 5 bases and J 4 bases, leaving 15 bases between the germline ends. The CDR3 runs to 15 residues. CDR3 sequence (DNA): TGTGCCAGCAGTCCTTCCGGGACATTTTACAATGAGCAGTTCTTC. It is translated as CASSPSGTFYNEQFF.

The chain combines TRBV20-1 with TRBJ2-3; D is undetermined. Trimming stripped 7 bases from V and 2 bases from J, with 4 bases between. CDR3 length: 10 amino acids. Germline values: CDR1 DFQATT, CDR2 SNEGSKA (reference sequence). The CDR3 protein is CSVLTDTQYF. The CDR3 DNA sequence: TGCAGTGTCCTCACAGATACGCAGTATTTT.

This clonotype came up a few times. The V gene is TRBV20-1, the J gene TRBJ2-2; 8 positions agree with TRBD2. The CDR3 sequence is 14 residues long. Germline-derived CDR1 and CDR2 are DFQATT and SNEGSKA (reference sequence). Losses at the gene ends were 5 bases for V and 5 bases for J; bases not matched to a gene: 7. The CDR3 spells CSASGGVNTGELFF. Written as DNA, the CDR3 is TGCAGTGCTTCGGGGGGGGTCAATACCGGGGAGCTGTTTTTT.

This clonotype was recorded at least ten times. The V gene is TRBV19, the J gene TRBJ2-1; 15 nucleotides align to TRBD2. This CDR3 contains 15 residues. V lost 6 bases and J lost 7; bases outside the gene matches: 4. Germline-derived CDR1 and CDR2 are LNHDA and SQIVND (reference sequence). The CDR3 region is CASRGLAGGENEQFF. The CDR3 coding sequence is TGTGCCAGTAGGGGACTAGCGGGGGGAGAAAATGAGCAGTTCTTC.

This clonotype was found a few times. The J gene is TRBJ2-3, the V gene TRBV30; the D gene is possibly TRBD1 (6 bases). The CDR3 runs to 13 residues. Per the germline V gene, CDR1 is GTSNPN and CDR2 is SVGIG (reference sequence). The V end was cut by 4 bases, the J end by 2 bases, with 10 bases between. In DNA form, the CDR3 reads TGTGCCTGGACCACAGGGTTCACAGATACGCAGTATTTT. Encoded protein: CAWTTGFTDTQYF. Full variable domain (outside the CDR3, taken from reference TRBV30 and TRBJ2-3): SQTIHQWPATLVQPVGSPLSLECTVEGTSNPNLYWYRQAAGRGLQLLFYSVGIGQISSEVPQNLSASRPQDRQFILSSKKLLLSDSGFYLCAWTTGFTDTQYFGPGTRLTVL.

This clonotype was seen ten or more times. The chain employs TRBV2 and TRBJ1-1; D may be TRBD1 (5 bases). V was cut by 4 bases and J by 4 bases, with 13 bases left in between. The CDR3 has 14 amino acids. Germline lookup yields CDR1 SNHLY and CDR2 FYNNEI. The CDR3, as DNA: TGTGCCAGCAGTGCAGGGCCCTCGGCCACTGAAGCTTTCTTT. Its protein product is CASSAGPSATEAFF.

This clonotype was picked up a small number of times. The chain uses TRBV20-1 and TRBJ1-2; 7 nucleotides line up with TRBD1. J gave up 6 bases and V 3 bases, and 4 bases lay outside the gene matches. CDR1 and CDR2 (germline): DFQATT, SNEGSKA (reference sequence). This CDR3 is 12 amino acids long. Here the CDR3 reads CSASNRGDGYTF. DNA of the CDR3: TGCAGTGCTAGTAACAGGGGCGATGGCTACACCTTC.

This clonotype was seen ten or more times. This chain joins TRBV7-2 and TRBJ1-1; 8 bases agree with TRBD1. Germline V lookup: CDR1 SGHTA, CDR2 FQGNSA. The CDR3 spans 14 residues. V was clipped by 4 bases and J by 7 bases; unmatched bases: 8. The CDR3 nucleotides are TGTGCCAGCAGCTCCCAGACAGACAGGGGTGAAGCTTTCTTT. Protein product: CASSSQTDRGEAFF.

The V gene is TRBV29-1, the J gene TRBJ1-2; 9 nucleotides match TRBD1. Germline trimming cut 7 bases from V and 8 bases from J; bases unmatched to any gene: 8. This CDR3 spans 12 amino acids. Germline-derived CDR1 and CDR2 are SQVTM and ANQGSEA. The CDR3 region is CSAGTGLGGYTF. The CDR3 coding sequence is TGCAGCGCTGGGACAGGGCTTGGGGGCTACACCTTC. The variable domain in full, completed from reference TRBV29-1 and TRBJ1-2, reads SAVISQKPSRDICQRGTSLTIQCQVDSQVTMMFWYRQQPGQSLTLIATANQGSEATYESGFVIDKFPISRPNLTFSTLTVSNMSPEDSSIYLCSAGTGLGGYTFGSGTRLTVV.

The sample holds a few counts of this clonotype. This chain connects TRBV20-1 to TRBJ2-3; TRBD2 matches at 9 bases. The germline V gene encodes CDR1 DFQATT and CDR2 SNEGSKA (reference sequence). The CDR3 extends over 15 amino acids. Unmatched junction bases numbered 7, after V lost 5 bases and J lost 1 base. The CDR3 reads CSARGGDSGTDTQYF. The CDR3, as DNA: TGCAGTGCTCGCGGGGGGGACTCCGGCACAGATACGCAGTATTTT.

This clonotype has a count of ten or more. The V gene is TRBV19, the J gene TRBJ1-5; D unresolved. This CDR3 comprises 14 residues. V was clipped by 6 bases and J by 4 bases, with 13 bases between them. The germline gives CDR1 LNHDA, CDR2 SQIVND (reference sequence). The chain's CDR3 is CASRQSGLNQPQHF. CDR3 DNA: TGTGCCAGTAGGCAATCGGGGTTGAATCAGCCCCAGCATTTT.

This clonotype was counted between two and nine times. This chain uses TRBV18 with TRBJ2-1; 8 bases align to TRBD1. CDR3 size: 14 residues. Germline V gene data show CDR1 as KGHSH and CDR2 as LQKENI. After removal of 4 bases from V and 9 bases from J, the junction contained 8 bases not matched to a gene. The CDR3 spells CASSRGQGRTEQFF. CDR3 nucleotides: TGTGCCAGCTCACGTGGACAGGGAAGGACTGAGCAGTTCTTC. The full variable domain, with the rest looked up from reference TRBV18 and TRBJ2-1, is NAGVMQNPRHLVRRRGQEARLRCSPMKGHSHVYWYRQLPEEGLKFMVYLQKENIIDESGMPKERFSAEFPKEGPSILRIQQVVRGDSAAYFCASSRGQGRTEQFFGPGTRLTVL.

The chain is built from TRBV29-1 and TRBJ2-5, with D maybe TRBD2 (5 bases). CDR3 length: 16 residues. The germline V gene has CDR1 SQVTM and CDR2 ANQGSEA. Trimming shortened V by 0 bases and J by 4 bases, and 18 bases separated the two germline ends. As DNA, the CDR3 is TGCAGCGTTGAAGATCAGTTACTGCGGGTTGGAGAGACCCAGTACTTC. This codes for CSVEDQLLRVGETQYF.

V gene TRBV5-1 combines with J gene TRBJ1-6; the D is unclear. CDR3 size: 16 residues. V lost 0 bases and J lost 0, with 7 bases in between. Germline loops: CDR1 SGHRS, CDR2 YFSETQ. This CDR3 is CASSLALSSYNSPLHF. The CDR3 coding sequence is TGCGCCAGCAGCTTGGCCTTGAGCTCCTATAATTCACCCCTCCACTTT.

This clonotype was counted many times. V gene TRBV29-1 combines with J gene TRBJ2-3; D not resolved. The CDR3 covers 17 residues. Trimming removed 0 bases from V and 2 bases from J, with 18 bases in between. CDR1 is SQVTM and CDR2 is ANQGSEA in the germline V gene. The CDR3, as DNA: TGCAGCGTTGAAGATAGGTGGGGAACGGGCGTCACAGATACGCAGTATTTT. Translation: CSVEDRWGTGVTDTQYF.

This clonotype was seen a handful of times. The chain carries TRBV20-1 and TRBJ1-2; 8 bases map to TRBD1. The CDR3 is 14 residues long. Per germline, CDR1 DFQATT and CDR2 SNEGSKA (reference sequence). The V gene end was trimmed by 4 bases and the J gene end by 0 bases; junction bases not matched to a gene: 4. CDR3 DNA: TGCAGTGCTAATGACAGGGGCCCTAACTATGGCTACACCTTC. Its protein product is CSANDRGPNYGYTF.

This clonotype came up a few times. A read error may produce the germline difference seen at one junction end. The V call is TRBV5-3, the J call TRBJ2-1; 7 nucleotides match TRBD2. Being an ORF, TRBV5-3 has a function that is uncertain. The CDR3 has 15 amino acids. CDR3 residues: CASSSGRGRRNEQFF. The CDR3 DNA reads TGTGCCAGCAGCTCTGGGCGCGGGAGAAGGAATGAGCAGTTCTTC.

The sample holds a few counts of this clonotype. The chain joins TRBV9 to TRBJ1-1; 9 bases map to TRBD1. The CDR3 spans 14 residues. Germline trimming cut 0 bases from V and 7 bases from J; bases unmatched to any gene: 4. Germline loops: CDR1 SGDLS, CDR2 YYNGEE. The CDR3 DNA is TGTGCCAGCAGCGTAGACGGGACAGGGCTTGAAGCTTTCTTT. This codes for CASSVDGTGLEAFF.

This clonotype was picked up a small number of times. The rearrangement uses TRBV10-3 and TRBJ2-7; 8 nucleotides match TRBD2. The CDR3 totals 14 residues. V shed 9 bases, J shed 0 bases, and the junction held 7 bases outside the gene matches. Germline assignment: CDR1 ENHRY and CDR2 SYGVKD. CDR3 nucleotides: TGTGCCATTTCGACTAGCGCGAGCTCCTACGAGCAGTACTTC. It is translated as CAISTSASSYEQYF.

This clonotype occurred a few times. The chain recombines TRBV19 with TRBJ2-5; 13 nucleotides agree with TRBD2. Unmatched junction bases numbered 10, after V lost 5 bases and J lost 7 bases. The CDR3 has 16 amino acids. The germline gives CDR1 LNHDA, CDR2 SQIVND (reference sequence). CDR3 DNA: TGTGCCAGTAGTTACAAGGGACTAGCGGGACGGGGGACCCAGTACTTC. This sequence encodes CASSYKGLAGRGTQYF.